The clone carrying this T cell receptor (beta chain) was seen a few times. Its antigen is still unknown. Sequenced material consisted of expressed TCRB transcripts (all of the isolated RNA was reverse transcribed). Assay used: immunoSEQ multiplex PCR; TCRdb lists only in-frame clones, some missing. The repertoire holds some 350,000 clones, less than 15% seen once, with about 0.016% in the top ten. This sample is drawn from a study of beta chain features in type 1 diabetes. Overall study results and limits: TCRB CDR3 length was moderately but significantly reduced in all four CD4+ subsets of Type 1 diabetes patients.

Per the germline V gene, CDR1 is SGDLS and CDR2 is YYNGEE. This CDR3 is 15 amino acids long. V lost 0 bases, J lost 9 bases, and 5 bases stayed unmatched. The V gene is TRBV9, the J gene TRBJ2-1; TRBD2 aligns across 11 bases. The TCR was taken from a woman aged 18-35 years with type 1 diabetes. Sequenced material: naive CD4+ T cells from blood. CDR3 bases: TGTGCCAGCAGCGTAGTCGGGACTAGCGGACGTGAGCAGTTCTTC. Its translation is CASSVVGTSGREQFF.